Sequencing of this TCR beta chain was carried out in a study of shared clonotypes between healthy human individuals. With regard to this clone: What it binds is not known.

TCRdb's copy holds only in-frame clones and misses some; the assay was immunoSEQ multiplex PCR. The sample contains millions of clones, roughly 93% of which appear only once. Findings of the study overall: Limitation of the genetic and exposure-history diversity represented came from the few donors. It was only blood that was sampled, and tissue repertoires likely differ. Sharing across four donors was highest in naive CD4 (roughly 5%) and lowest in memory CD8 (approximately 0.4%). Rarefaction showed that sequencing of sorted subsets was incomplete (despite large depth).

The CDR3 consists of 15 residues. Per the germline V gene, CDR1 is SGHDT and CDR2 is YYEEEE. The germline V and J ends were trimmed by 0 bases and 8 bases, with 14 bases remaining between them. This TCR came from a young man in good health. Some clones in this sample may be carry-over from other donors' samples. The chain uses TRBV5-6 and TRBJ1-4; a possible D gene is TRBD1 (6 bases). The sample taken for sequencing was naive CD4+ T cells from PBMCs. Subset specified: CD45RA+ positively selected. The CDR3 loop is CASSLGPQGREKLFF. CDR3 coding DNA: TGTGCCAGCAGCTTGGGGCCGCAGGGGCGCGAAAAACTGTTTTTT.